This T cell receptor beta chain was found in a study of T cells after somatic rescue of genetic block. Using immunoSEQ multiplex PCR, the repertoire was profiled, and TCRdb retains in-frame clones only, with some absent. Of 110,000 or so clones in the sample, 75% to 95% were seen once. CDR1 and CDR2 from the germline V gene are MGHDK and SYGVNS. J gave up 2 bases and V 4 bases, and 1 base lay outside the gene matches. The CDR3 spans 14 residues. The V gene is TRBV25-1, the J gene TRBJ2-3; 9 nucleotides match TRBD1. Sequencing was carried out using peripheral blood mononuclear cells (PBMCs). This receptor was identified in a woman aged 18-35 years. CDR3: CASSGDRDTDTQYF. In nucleotides, the CDR3 is TGTGCCAGCAGTGGGGACAGGGACACAGATACGCAGTATTTT.